At least ten counts were recorded for the clone carrying this TCR beta chain. The germline gives CDR1 DFQATT, CDR2 SNEGSKA (reference sequence). The V gene lost 0 bases and the J gene lost 7 bases, with 13 bases spanning the gap. The CDR3 has 14 residues. A single-stranded UMI oligo with SP2 sequence was ligated to cDNA 3' ends. An equimolar mix of RC1.1 and RC1.2 primed the beta chain across TRBC1 and TRBC2. TCRdb re-analysed the UMI-ligation and nested PCR reads in MiXCR, keeping a single row per CDR3 protein. Here the sample spans tens of thousands of distinct CDR3 sequences, approximately 10% being singletons. These data are taken from a study of quantifying T cell responses using KT2 cells. Study context: cDNA was made from DNase-treated RNA using alpha and beta constant primers. Estimated efficiency of the T4 ligation step was above 8.5% under optimum conditions.

Unfractionated PBMC were spiked with known numbers of KT2 clone cells. Different KT2-to-PBMC ratios were created with a constant PBMC count. The sequence came from a human donor. Sequencing input: PBMCs spiked with cells of the T cell clone KT2. The chain couples TRBV20-1 to TRBJ1-5; D perhaps matches TRBD1 (6 bases). CDR3: CSAREVGGGQPQHF. For the CDR3, the DNA is TGCAGTGCTAGAGAGGTCGGGGGCGGGCAGCCCCAGCATTTT.